This T cell receptor (beta chain) is from a study of T cell repertoires in cytomegalovirus infection. Across the whole study: CMV infection plus the matching HLA type was flagged by public TCR beta signatures.

General observations from the study: Across the ex vivo response, the dominant clonotypes were HLA-C-restricted CMV-specific TCR beta clonotypes. CMV carriers with the relevant HLA were identified by cumulative public TCR beta family frequency.

V was pared by 5 bases and J by 6 bases, with 9 bases of the junction left unmatched. Germline V gene data show CDR1 as SGHAT and CDR2 as FQNNGV. The CDR3 totals 15 residues. TCRdb used MiXCR to reprocess the reads, holding one entry per CDR3 protein. The sample includes about 160,000 distinct CDR3 sequences, approximately 17% of them seen just once. With regard to this clonotype: Antigen: not known.

Material for sequencing was CD8+ T cells from PBMCs. The sequence came from a human donor in good health (CMV status not recorded). Some clones in this sample may be carry-over from other donors' samples. The genes are TRBV11-2 and TRBJ2-7; 11 nucleotides match TRBD1. The CDR3 DNA follows: TGTGCCAGCAGCCCTGGGACAGGGGGAACGGGCGAGCAGTACTTC. Translation gives CASSPGTGGTGEQYF. Full variable domain (missing parts from reference TRBV11-2 and TRBJ2-7): EAGVAQSPRYKIIEKRQSVAFWCNPISGHATLYWYQQILGQGPKLLIQFQNNGVVDDSQLPKDRFSAERLKGVDSTLKIQPAKLEDSAVYLCASSPGTGGTGEQYFGPGTRLTVT.